What follows describes a single T cell receptor beta chain. The antigen is not known. Only in-frame clones appear in the TCRdb table, and some are missing; sequencing was by immunoSEQ multiplex PCR. The sample includes 75,000 to 90,000 clones, about 88% of them seen just once. Germline V gene sequence: CDR1 SGHDT, CDR2 YYEEEE. The length of the CDR3 is 13 residues. The V gene lost 0 bases and the J gene lost 4 bases, with 7 bases spanning the gap. These data belong to a study of T cell responses to AZD1222 COVID-19 vaccine. Study observations and caveats: Donor demographics were predominantly white British with a female majority; clonal diversity may be underestimated.

This chain uses TRBV5-6 with TRBJ1-2; D unclear. The source material was peripheral blood, sampled on day 0 of AZD1222 vaccination. The source is an adult in good health. The CDR3, as DNA: TGTGCCAGCAGCTTGGGGTCTTCCTATGGCTACACCTTC. Amino acid sequence: CASSLGSSYGYTF.